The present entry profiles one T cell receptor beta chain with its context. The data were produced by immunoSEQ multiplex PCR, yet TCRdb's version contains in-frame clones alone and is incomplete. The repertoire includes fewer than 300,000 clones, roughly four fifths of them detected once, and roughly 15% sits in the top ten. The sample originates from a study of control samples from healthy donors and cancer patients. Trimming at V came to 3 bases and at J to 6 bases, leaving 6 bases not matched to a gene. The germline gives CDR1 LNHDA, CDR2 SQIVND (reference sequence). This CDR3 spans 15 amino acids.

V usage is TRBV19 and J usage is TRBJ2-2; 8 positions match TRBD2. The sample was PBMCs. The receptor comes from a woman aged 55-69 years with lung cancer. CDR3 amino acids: CASSIMAGGAGELFF. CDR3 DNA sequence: TGTGCCAGTAGTATTATGGCGGGAGGTGCCGGGGAGCTGTTTTTT.